A selection of T cell receptor beta chains follows, all from one sample in a study of blood T cell repertoires in COVID-19. Sequencing used immunoSEQ multiplex PCR; TCRdb keeps in-frame clones, though not all of them. The table lists 75,000 to 90,000 clones, around 88% of them singletons. The sequenced sample consisted of peripheral blood. These receptors were collected from a man aged 50 to 60 with active COVID-19. The CDR3 runs from the conserved cysteine through the conserved F or W. The order of the fields is V gene, J gene, CDR3 protein.

>TRBV18|TRBJ2-3
CASSPGQRGGTDTQYF
>TRBV3-1/TRBV3-2|TRBJ2-7
CASSQVEREQYF
>TRBV5-1|TRBJ1-1
CASSFGQAGDTEAFF
>TRBV28|TRBJ2-2
CASSFPGTDAANTGELFF
>TRBV28|TRBJ2-1
CASRRQGPATNDGNEQFF
>TRBV15|TRBJ2-7
CATSGTGVTYEQYF
>TRBV16|TRBJ2-1
CASSQSRHAYNEQFF
>TRBV11-2|TRBJ2-1
CASSPTSTGNNEQFF
>TRBV30|TRBJ1-6
CAWTRAVRTSPLHF
>TRBV6-5|TRBJ1-3
CASSYDRGGNTIYF
>TRBV19|TRBJ2-1
CASSGDRDRANEQFF
>TRBV5-1|TRBJ2-5
CASSRDREETQYF
>TRBV4-3|TRBJ1-1
CASSARGTWGPGTEAFF
>TRBV7-9|TRBJ2-5
CASSLASTSSETQYF
>TRBV7-2|TRBJ2-3
CASSSAATSGWGATDTQYF
>TRBV5-1|TRBJ2-5
CASSPGLAGTQETQYF
>TRBV5-5|TRBJ1-4
CASTTPGGPNEKLFF
>TRBV2|TRBJ2-5
CASSVQGGRGQETQYF
>TRBV27|TRBJ2-2
CASSFLSDTGELFF
>TRBV2|TRBJ1-4
CASSQQGRREKLFF
>TRBV9|TRBJ2-3
CASSVDGGTQYF
>TRBV5-1|TRBJ2-7
CASRGEYEQYF
>TRBV10-3|TRBJ2-4
CAISEGTGRNIQYF
>TRBV5-6|TRBJ1-2
CASSRYSTGGANGYTF
>TRBV5-5|TRBJ2-7
CASSRTSGDGEQYF
>TRBV30|TRBJ1-4
CAWSVMGTGIVGKLFF
>TRBV7-2|TRBJ2-3
CASSYRGAVTDTQYF
>TRBV5-6|TRBJ1-6
CASSLIQGDRPNSPLHF
>TRBV5-8|TRBJ2-6
CASSIGSFSGANVLTF
>TRBV18|TRBJ2-1
CASSPRTSGGPYNEQFF
>TRBV2|TRBJ2-4
CASSKDQLAKNIQYF
>TRBV6-5|TRBJ2-5
CASSLGTGAAETQYF
>TRBV29-1|TRBJ2-5
CSVRHGLRQETQYF
>TRBV7-2|TRBJ2-7
CASSPQASGGAHEQYF
>TRBV6-2/TRBV6-3|TRBJ2-3
CASSYSKGRVKTDTQYF
>TRBV6-6|TRBJ1-2
CASSSTDRGDYGYTF
>TRBV3-1/TRBV3-2|TRBJ1-2
CASSDGQPSYGYTF
>TRBV2|TRBJ1-2
CASSPSGIYGYTF
>TRBV5-1|TRBJ1-5
CASSLAPGLNQPQHF
>TRBV18|TRBJ2-1
CASSPPQGQRGEQFF
>TRBV7-8|TRBJ2-7
CASSSRDRRENDEQYF
>TRBV19|TRBJ1-3
CASSIFGTGAGNTIYF
>TRBV15|TRBJ2-1
CATSRMTSGSNEQFF
>TRBV2|TRBJ1-2
CASSSRSGGYTF
>TRBV6-4|TRBJ2-1
CASRLLAGGLDEQFF
>TRBV19|TRBJ2-5
CASSTTRQGAGETQYF